Following are 28 T cell receptor beta chains from one sample sequenced in a study of shared T cell receptors in the human thymus. Clones were read by immunoSEQ multiplex PCR, and TCRdb kept only the in-frame ones, dropping some. The data show hundreds of thousands of clones, around 87% seen once. The same specimen was also included in a second study, on human thymus T cells.

What was sequenced was thymocytes. Receptor source: a boy less than two years old with a congenital heart defect.

This chain joins TRBV27 and TRBJ2-5; TRBD1 matches at 9 bases. The CDR3 runs 15 residues. Trimming at V came to 5 bases and at J to 3 bases, leaving 7 bases not matched to a gene. Germline CDR1 and CDR2: MNHEY and SMNVEV (reference sequence). This CDR3 is CASSARRDREETQYF. DNA of the CDR3: TGTGCCAGCAGTGCTCGCCGGGACAGGGAAGAGACCCAGTACTTC.

The gene calls are TRBV28 and TRBJ1-4, with 7 bases lining up with TRBD1. With V trimmed by 5 bases and J by 8 bases, 11 bases remained unmatched. The CDR3 extends over 15 amino acids. Looked up from germline, CDR1 is MDHEN and CDR2 is SYDVKM. CDR3 DNA: TGTGCCAGCAGTACACCCGACAGGGTCAGAGAAAAACTGTTTTTT. It translates to CASSTPDRVREKLFF.

V is TRBV18 and J is TRBJ2-5; 8 nucleotides line up with TRBD1. The trim removed 6 bases at V and 2 bases at J, leaving 11 bases unmatched. The CDR3 loop spans 16 amino acids. The germline CDR1 and CDR2 sequences are KGHSH and LQKENI. The CDR3 spells CASSPGADREQETQYF. The CDR3 bases are TGTGCCAGCTCTCCGGGGGCGGACAGGGAACAAGAGACCCAGTACTTC.

The chain has TRBV1 and TRBJ2-5; the table assigns TRBD2, which was not confirmed against the DNA. TRBV1 is listed as a pseudogene. This CDR3 is 14 amino acids long. The DNA for the CDR3 is TGCACCAGCAGCCCGATGACTAGCCCAGAGACCCAGTACTTC. Protein sequence: CTSSPMTSPETQYF.

The chain is built from TRBV2 and TRBJ1-2; 9 positions match TRBD1. CDR1 SNHLY and CDR2 FYNNEI come from the germline V gene. This CDR3 comprises 15 residues. Unmatched junction bases numbered 12, after V lost 6 bases and J lost 7 bases. CDR3 DNA: TGTGCCAGCAGGGCTAGACCGGGACAGGGATCTGGCTACACCTTC. Translation gives CASRARPGQGSGYTF.

The chain joins TRBV5-6 to TRBJ1-5, with 7 bases matching TRBD1. Germline trimming cut 4 bases from V and 4 bases from J; bases unmatched to any gene: 5. The CDR3 consists of 14 residues. Germline CDR1 SGHDT, CDR2 YYEEEE. The CDR3 is CASSLGTANQPQHF. The CDR3 nucleotides are TGTGCCAGCAGCCTGGGGACAGCGAATCAGCCCCAGCATTTT.

Worth noting for this clone: This same CDR3 is encoded by further DNA sequences in the sample. This chain joins TRBV29-1 and TRBJ2-7; 9 bases line up with TRBD1. Looked up from germline, CDR1 is SQVTM and CDR2 is ANQGSEA. The CDR3 length is 13 residues. The ends lost 4 bases at V and 4 bases at J; junction bases unmatched: 5. The CDR3 DNA is TGCAGCGTTGCGGGACAGGGACCTTACGAGCAGTACTTC. Translation gives CSVAGQGPYEQYF.

The V call is TRBV5-1, the J call TRBJ1-3; 10 bases line up with TRBD1. Germline CDR1 is SGHRS and CDR2 is YFSETQ. The CDR3 length is 20 residues. V trimming: 0 bases; J trimming: 4 bases; junction bases outside the gene matches: 16. The CDR3 sequence is CASSLGETGGHLCCGNTIYF. Written as DNA, the CDR3 is TGCGCCAGCAGCTTGGGGGAGACAGGGGGCCATCTCTGTTGCGGAAACACCATATATTTT.

V and J are TRBV27 and TRBJ2-4; D is unresolved. The V gene lost 3 bases and the J gene lost 1 base, with 16 bases spanning the gap. CDR1 and CDR2 from the germline V gene are MNHEY and SMNVEV (reference sequence). CDR3 length: 17 residues. The CDR3 protein is CASSLVENGLAKNIQYF. The CDR3 DNA sequence: TGTGCCAGCAGTTTGGTGGAGAACGGGTTGGCCAAAAACATTCAGTACTTC.

This chain links TRBV6-5 with TRBJ2-1; maybe TRBD1 (5 bases). Trimming removed 4 bases at V and 4 bases at J, with 14 bases between. The CDR3 consists of 15 residues. CDR1 and CDR2 (germline): MNHEY, SVGAGI. This CDR3 reads CASSSVVGRYNEQFF. CDR3 DNA: TGTGCCAGCAGTTCCGTGGTGGGGCGGTACAATGAGCAGTTCTTC.

This clone is a singleton in its sample. J is TRBJ1-2 and V is TRBV2; D gene ambiguous. Per the germline V gene, CDR1 is SNHLY and CDR2 is FYNNEI. The CDR3 has 9 residues. V lost 9 bases and J lost 4, with 3 bases in between. The CDR3 nucleotides are TGTGCCAGGGCCTATGGCTACACCTTC. This codes for CARAYGYTF.

V and J are TRBV23-1 and TRBJ2-3; 7 bases agree with TRBD2. TRBV23-1 is assigned to the ORF class and has an uncertain function. The CDR3 is 15 residues long. The V and J ends lost 4 bases and 3 bases, in that order; junction bases with no gene match: 7. CDR3 bases: TGCGCCAGCAGTCGAGCTAGCGGACCGACAGATACGCAGTATTTT. This encodes CASSRASGPTDTQYF.

In DNA form, the CDR3 reads TGTGCCAGCAGTGAGGCAGCACCCCTCCACTTT. Its protein is CASSEAAPLHF. The rearrangement links TRBV6-1 to TRBJ1-6; no firm D call. The CDR3 spans 11 residues. CDR1 is MNHNS, CDR2 SASEGT, per germline. Trimming took off 3 bases at V and 11 bases at J, with 5 bases between the two ends.

The table lists this clone with a count of one. The rearrangement joins TRBV30 to TRBJ2-7; 7 bases are shared with TRBD1. The CDR3 covers 15 residues. The V segment lost 4 bases and the J segment 3 bases; nucleotides outside the gene matches: 12. CDR1 GTSNPN and CDR2 SVGIG come from the germline V gene (reference sequence). CDR3 in amino acids: CAWNLPGQSVYEQYF. In nucleotides, the CDR3 is TGTGCCTGGAACCTACCGGGACAGAGTGTCTACGAGCAGTACTTC.

In its sample, this clone was seen a few times. This rearrangement joins TRBV19 to TRBJ2-6; no reliable D call. The CDR3 covers 15 residues. Trimming shortened V by 5 bases and J by 2 bases, and 10 bases separated the two germline ends. The germline CDR1 and CDR2 sequences are LNHDA and SQIVND (reference sequence). The CDR3 sequence is CASSPHGTGANVLTF. CDR3 nucleotide sequence: TGTGCCAGTAGTCCCCACGGTACTGGGGCCAACGTCCTGACTTTC. Combining the CDR3 with reference TRBV19 and TRBJ2-6 gives the whole variable domain DGGITQSPKYLFRKEGQNVTLSCEQNLNHDAMYWYRQDPGQGLRLIYYSQIVNDFQKGDIAEGYSVSREKKESFPLTVTSAQKNPTAFYLCASSPHGTGANVLTFGAGSRLTVL.

This clone came up a few times. V gene TRBV29-1 combines with J gene TRBJ1-3; TRBD1 matches 8 bases. V lost 4 bases to trimming and J lost 3 bases; unmatched junction nucleotides: 5. Looked up from germline, CDR1 is SQVTM and CDR2 is ANQGSEA. The CDR3 contains 14 residues. This chain's CDR3 is CSVVPTGVGNTIYF. The CDR3 DNA follows: TGCAGCGTTGTCCCGACAGGGGTTGGAAACACCATATATTTT.

The chain joins TRBV4-3 to TRBJ2-3, with D perhaps TRBD1 (5 bases). V lost 0 bases to trimming and J lost 2 bases, with 12 bases between them. CDR3 size: 16 residues. CDR1 and CDR2 from the germline V gene are LGHNA and YSLEER. CDR3 nucleotides: TGCGCCAGCAGCCAAGATCAGGGAAGCCCCACAGATACGCAGTATTTT. It specifies CASSQDQGSPTDTQYF.

This clone was observed once. The chain is built from TRBV27 and TRBJ2-7; 8 positions agree with TRBD2. The CDR3 spans 15 residues. J gave up 4 bases and V 7 bases, and 12 bases lay outside the gene matches. CDR1 is MNHEY and CDR2 is SMNVEV in the germline V gene (reference sequence). CDR3 protein: CASNPRGGRLYEQYF. The CDR3 nucleotides are TGTGCCAGCAACCCAAGGGGCGGGAGGTTATACGAGCAGTACTTC.

The gene calls are TRBV18 and TRBJ1-2; TRBD1 might be the D (5 bases). Germline V CDR1 and CDR2: KGHSH, LQKENI. The CDR3 length is 14 residues. Trimming stripped 6 bases from V and 3 bases from J, with 14 bases between. CDR3 amino acids: CASSLGGVDYGYTF. In DNA, the CDR3 is TGTGCCAGCTCGCTTGGAGGGGTAGACTATGGCTACACCTTC.

The chain couples TRBV9 to TRBJ1-2; D unresolved. Per germline, CDR1 SGDLS and CDR2 YYNGEE. V lost 6 bases and J lost 6, with 15 bases in between. This CDR3 is 13 amino acids long. CDR3 nucleotide sequence: TGTGCCAGCACCCCTCGTGGGAGGGATGGCTACACCTTC. This sequence encodes CASTPRGRDGYTF.

The rearrangement joins TRBV25-1 to TRBJ2-7; 9 bases agree with TRBD1. The CDR3 is 15 amino acids. The V and J ends lost 4 bases and 2 bases, in that order; junction bases with no gene match: 6. Germline V lookup: CDR1 MGHDK, CDR2 SYGVNS. CDR3 coding DNA: TGTGCCAGCAGTGGCAACAGGGGGCGCACCTACGAGCAGTACTTC. It is translated as CASSGNRGRTYEQYF.

CDR3 protein: CAWSVAPGTPRSEQYF. CDR3 DNA: TGTGCCTGGAGTGTAGCGCCCGGGACACCCCGCTCCGAGCAGTACTTC. The gene calls are TRBV30 and TRBJ2-7, with TRBD1 as a possible D gene (6 bases). CDR1 and CDR2 (germline): GTSNPN, SVGIG (reference sequence). The CDR3 length is 16 residues. The V gene lost 0 bases and the J gene lost 6 bases, with 21 bases spanning the gap.

The chain employs TRBV30 and TRBJ2-6; D remains unclear. The CDR3 is made up of 12 amino acids. Germline V gene lookup returns CDR1 GTSNPN and CDR2 SVGIG (reference sequence). V shed 2 bases and J shed 4 bases, with 3 bases lying between them. As DNA, the CDR3 is TGTGCCTGGAGTAGCGGGGCCAACGTCCTGACTTTC. It is translated as CAWSSGANVLTF.

V is TRBV28 and J is TRBJ2-5; 8 positions agree with TRBD1. The CDR3 covers 14 residues. V was pared by 5 bases and J by 6 bases, with 8 bases of the junction left unmatched. Germline CDR1 is MDHEN and CDR2 is SYDVKM. CDR3 in DNA: TGTGCCAGCAGTACAGACAGGGGTAGGAAGACCCAGTACTTC. Translating it yields CASSTDRGRKTQYF.

J is TRBJ2-5 and V is TRBV29-1; D is unresolved. With 7 bases removed from V and 1 base from J, the gap between germline ends came to 7 bases. The CDR3 runs to 11 residues. Per germline, CDR1 SQVTM and CDR2 ANQGSEA. Here the CDR3 DNA reads TGCAGCGCCCTCCTCCAAGAGACCCAGTACTTC. As protein: CSALLQETQYF.

V and J are TRBV6-4 and TRBJ2-1; no clear D. The CDR3 extends over 20 amino acids. The germline V gene encodes CDR1 MRHNA and CDR2 SNTAGT. The germline V and J ends were trimmed by 3 bases and 4 bases, with 28 bases remaining between them. The CDR3 spells CASSEFGGRSVVLWYNEQFF. The CDR3 bases are TGTGCCAGCAGTGAATTTGGTGGCAGGTCAGTAGTGTTGTGGTACAATGAGCAGTTCTTC.

V is TRBV21-1 and J is TRBJ2-3; the table gives TRBD2 as D, unverified against the DNA. TRBV21-1 is shown as a pseudogene. This CDR3 has 14 residues. The CDR3 region is CAIVTSGGTDTQYF. The CDR3 DNA is TGTGCCATCGTGACTAGCGGGGGTACAGATACGCAGTATTTT.

V and J are TRBV6-5 and TRBJ2-5; D might be TRBD2 (6 bases). This CDR3 has 15 amino acids. V was clipped by 4 bases and J by 9 bases, with 21 bases between them. From germline, CDR1 is MNHEY and CDR2 SVGAGI. The CDR3 sequence: CASSSLLGLARAQYF. The CDR3, as DNA: TGTGCCAGCAGTTCCCTCCTGGGACTCGCCAGGGCCCAGTACTTC.